The clone carrying this TCR beta chain appeared once. This sample was included in a study of radiotherapy plus CTLA-4 blockade in lung cancer. TCRdb keeps only in-frame clones here, not all; method: immunoSEQ multiplex PCR. The sample records 50,000 to 65,000 clones, around 85% being singletons. The CDR3 length is 14 residues. The germline V gene encodes CDR1 MNHEY and CDR2 SMNVEV (reference sequence). V dropped 6 bases and J dropped 1 base, with 12 bases sitting between them. Source: peripheral blood, taken from a patient treated with radiotherapy plus ipilimumab. The J gene is TRBJ1-1, the V gene TRBV27, with D perhaps TRBD1 (6 bases). This clonotype was obtained from a human donor with non-small cell lung cancer who had a complete response to radiotherapy plus ipilimumab. The CDR3 region has the DNA TGTGCCAGCAGACTACAGGGCCCGAACACTGAAGCTTTCTTT. This gives the protein CASRLQGPNTEAFF.